The 25 T cell receptor beta chains listed next were all sequenced from one sample in a study of tissue T cells after allogeneic stem cell transplantation. TCRdb's copy holds only in-frame clones and misses some; the assay was immunoSEQ multiplex PCR. The data contain over 45,000 clones, about three quarters of them singletons. The sample consisted of sorted cells pooled from one or two spleens. These receptors all stem from a pool of C57BL/6 mice in good health.

Worth noting for this clone: Genes and germline are mouse. The CDR3 goes on 1 residue after the read ends, and that part is filled in from the germline J gene. The rearrangement links TRBV1 to TRBJ2-1; no definite D call. The V end lost 3 bases, the J end lost 4 bases, and 4 bases lay between the germline ends. Per the germline V gene, CDR1 is NSQYPW and CDR2 is LRSPGD (reference sequence). CDR3 length equals 12 residues. The covered CDR3 bases are TGCACCTGCAGTGCTAATTATGCTGAGCAGTTC. Its translation is CTCSANYAEQF. The full CDR3 sequence reads CTCSANYAEQFF.

A single count supports this clone. The gene names here belong to mouse. The sequenced fragment ends 1 residue before the CDR3 boundary, so the rest is inferred from the germline J gene. The same CDR3 also results from other DNA sequences found in this sample. The chain combines TRBV13-2 with TRBJ2-5; 9 bases are a match to TRBD2. Germline trimming cut 0 bases from V and 6 bases from J; bases unmatched to any gene: 2. Per the germline V gene, CDR1 is NNHNN and CDR2 is SYGAGS (reference sequence). The CDR3 loop spans 14 amino acids. Partial CDR3 DNA: TGTGCCAGCGGTGATGCTGGGGGGGGCGACACCCAGTAC. It translates to CASGDAGGGDTQY. The CDR3 reads in full as CASGDAGGGDTQYF.

About this clone: Each gene name is a mouse one. The CDR3 goes on 1 residue after the read ends, and that part is filled in from the germline J gene. V gene TRBV15 combines with J gene TRBJ1-1; the D is unclear. The CDR3 is 13 amino acids. Germline-derived CDR1 and CDR2 are SGHND and FRSKSL. Between the trimmed V and J ends, which lost 6 bases and 0 bases, there was a span of 8 bases. The CDR3 bases that were read are TGTGCCAGCAGACTTCAAGCAAACACAGAAGTCTTC. Amino acid sequence: CASRLQANTEVF. The full CDR3 sequence reads CASRLQANTEVFF.

Concerning this clone: Gene names refer to mouse genes. The read halts 1 residue ahead of the CDR3 end, with the missing end drawn from the germline J gene. The V and J genes are TRBV15 and TRBJ2-4; 7 nucleotides line up with TRBD2. The CDR3 sequence is 14 residues long. Germline V lookup: CDR1 SGHND, CDR2 FRSKSL. The ends lost 3 bases at V and 1 base at J; junction bases unmatched: 1. The sequenced part of the CDR3 DNA is TGTGCCAGCAGTTTCGGGGGGGGTCAAAACACCTTGTAC. Translating gives CASSFGGGQNTLY. The whole CDR3 protein is CASSFGGGQNTLYF.

Only a few counts were recorded for this clone. Mouse names are used for the genes. The CDR3 end is not reached by the read, which stops 1 residue before it; the germline J gene fills it in. The rearrangement uses TRBV3 and TRBJ1-4; D unclear. The CDR3 has 12 residues. Trimming pared 2 bases from V and 4 bases from J, leaving 2 bases between. Germline V gene lookup returns CDR1 SNHLY and CDR2 FYNGKV (reference sequence). This chain's CDR3 is CASSLNNERLFF. CDR3 DNA, as far as it was read: TGTGCCAGCAGCTTAAACAACGAAAGATTATTT.

Turning to this clone: Each gene name is a mouse one. The CDR3 is cut off 1 residue early in the read; its end comes from the germline J gene. The rearrangement joins TRBV5 to TRBJ2-1, with D maybe TRBD1 (7 bases). V lost 0 bases and J lost 7, with 13 bases in between. The CDR3 loop spans 15 amino acids. CDR1 and CDR2 from the germline V gene are LGHNA and YNLKQL (reference sequence). The CDR3 sequence is CASSQEKGAGAEQFF. CDR3 bases read: TGTGCCAGCAGCCAAGAGAAGGGGGCGGGGGCTGAGCAGTTC.

This clone occurred once. Each gene name is a mouse one. The read terminates 1 residue before the CDR3 end, so the remaining end is supplied by the germline J gene. The chain combines TRBV13-1 with TRBJ2-1; 12 positions match TRBD2. V lost 4 bases to trimming and J lost 2 bases; unmatched junction nucleotides: 7. Germline V gene data show CDR1 as NSHNY and CDR2 as SYGAGN. The CDR3 consists of 17 residues. Incomplete CDR3 DNA: TGTGCCAGCAGTCCCTCGACTGGGGGGGCAGACTATGCTGAGCAGTTC. Translated: CASSPSTGGADYAEQF. The entire CDR3 is CASSPSTGGADYAEQFF.

This clone was detected a few times. Gene names are mouse gene names. The read comes to an end 1 residue before the CDR3 does, leaving the germline J gene to fill in the end. The chain couples TRBV13-1 to TRBJ2-7; 10 bases fit TRBD2. Germline values: CDR1 NSHNY, CDR2 SYGAGN. The CDR3 has 13 amino acids. V shed 4 bases, J shed 4 bases, and the junction held 2 bases outside the gene matches. CDR3 bases read: TGTGCCAGCAGTACTGGGGGGGGGTATGAACAGTAC. Translating it yields CASSTGGGYEQY. The whole CDR3 protein is CASSTGGGYEQYF.

Regarding this clone: Genes here carry mouse names. The CDR3 extends 1 residue past the end of the read, so its final part is completed from the germline J gene. V usage is TRBV30 and J usage is TRBJ1-4, with D possibly matching TRBD1 (5 bases). The CDR3 is made up of 14 amino acids. In germline, CDR1 is SQVVS, CDR2 ANEGSEA. The V gene lost 1 base and the J gene lost 3 bases, with 9 bases spanning the gap. The CDR3 DNA, read in part, is TGTAGTTCTAGAGCCCAGGGTGCCAACGAAAGATTATTT. Its protein is CSSRAQGANERLF. The CDR3 in full is CSSRAQGANERLFF.

Regarding this clone: The germline and genes are mouse ones. The read ends 1 residue before the CDR3 terminus; that terminus is restored from the germline J gene. The chain joins TRBV3 to TRBJ2-2; D perhaps matches TRBD1 (5 bases). The CDR3 spans 15 residues. Germline V gene sequence: CDR1 SNHLY, CDR2 FYNGKV (reference sequence). V lost 4 bases and J lost 1, with 10 bases in between. Partial CDR3 DNA: TGTGCCAGCAGCTCCACAGGAAGAAACACCGGGCAGCTCTAC. Residues: CASSSTGRNTGQLY. The CDR3 reads in full as CASSSTGRNTGQLYF.

This clone was found a few times. The genes are named according to mouse. The DNA ends 1 residue before the CDR3 does, and the rest of the CDR3 is filled in from the germline J gene. The rearrangement links TRBV5 to TRBJ2-7; a weak D match, TRBD1 (5 bases). V was pared by 0 bases and J by 6 bases, with 12 bases between. This CDR3 has 14 amino acids. CDR1 is LGHNA and CDR2 is YNLKQL in the germline V gene (reference sequence). The CDR3 bases that were read are TGTGCCAGCAGCCAAGAACCCCCAGGGAGTGAACAGTAC. It encodes CASSQEPPGSEQY. The entire CDR3 sequence reads CASSQEPPGSEQYF.

A remark on this clone: Germline and genes here are mouse. The read stops 1 residue short of the end of the CDR3; the missing end is completed from the germline J gene. The chain employs TRBV13-2 and TRBJ2-5; no definite D call. The V end lost 3 bases, the J end lost 3 bases, and 8 bases lay between the germline ends. Germline V lookup: CDR1 NNHNN, CDR2 SYGAGS (reference sequence). This CDR3 contains 13 residues. The CDR3 sequence: CASGGGRQDTQYF. The sequenced part of the CDR3 DNA is TGTGCCAGCGGTGGCGGACGGCAAGACACCCAGTAC.

This clone was recorded a few times. The genes and germline here are from mouse. The CDR3 is cut off 1 residue early in the read; its end comes from the germline J gene. V usage is TRBV26 and J usage is TRBJ2-7, with 11 bases lining up with TRBD2. CDR3 length: 14 amino acids. Germline V CDR1 and CDR2: KGHPV, FQNQEV (reference sequence). Trimming at V came to 4 bases and at J to 4 bases, leaving 3 bases not matched to a gene. Partial CDR3 DNA: TGTGCCAGCAGTCCCCGGGACTGGGGGTATGAACAGTAC. This translates into CASSPRDWGYEQY. The full CDR3 protein reads CASSPRDWGYEQYF.

This clone was seen only a few times. Each gene name is a mouse one. The read ends 1 residue early relative to the CDR3; the germline J gene fills the gap. This chain links TRBV1 with TRBJ2-7; 7 positions match TRBD1. The CDR3 totals 12 residues. Germline values: CDR1 NSQYPW, CDR2 LRSPGD (reference sequence). Trimming took 2 bases from V and 7 from J; bases not matched to a gene: 2. The sequenced part of the CDR3 DNA is TGCACCTGCAGTGCACAGGGGGAGGAACAGTAC. It specifies CTCSAQGEEQY. From start to end, the CDR3 is CTCSAQGEEQYF. Drawing the rest from reference TRBV1 and TRBJ2-7, the complete variable domain is VTLLEQNPRWRLVPRGQAVNLRCILKNSQYPWMSWYQQDLQKQLQWLFTLRSPGDKEVKSLPGADYLATRVTDTELRLQVANMSQGRTLYCTCSAQGEEQYFGPGTRLTVL.

Of note for this clone: Gene labels here are mouse ones. The read finishes 1 residue shy of the CDR3 end, and the germline J gene is used to complete it. V gene TRBV12-2 combines with J gene TRBJ1-4; D might be TRBD1 (5 bases). V was clipped by 0 bases and J by 3 bases, with 10 bases between them. CDR1 is SGHLS, CDR2 HYDKME, per germline. This CDR3 spans 15 amino acids. The part of the CDR3 DNA that was read is TGTGCCAGCTCTCTCGCCCCAGGGCCCAACGAAAGATTATTT. This encodes CASSLAPGPNERLF. The complete CDR3 sequence is CASSLAPGPNERLFF.

With regard to this clone: Genes and germline come from the mouse. The missing CDR3 end, 1 residue past where the read stops, is filled in from the germline J gene. The rearrangement uses TRBV13-3 and TRBJ1-1; tentative D call: TRBD1 (5 bases). Between the trimmed V and J ends, which lost 0 bases and 0 bases, there was a span of 6 bases. The CDR3 has 14 amino acids. Per germline, CDR1 NNHDY and CDR2 SYVADS. The part of the CDR3 DNA that was read is TGTGCCAGCAGTGATGTGGGGCCAAACACAGAAGTCTTC. It encodes CASSDVGPNTEVF. The CDR3, in full, reads CASSDVGPNTEVFF.

As regards this clone: The listed genes are named as in mouse. The read comes to an end 1 residue before the CDR3 does, leaving the germline J gene to fill in the end. The chain recombines TRBV12-2 with TRBJ1-4; D is unclear. Trimming cost V 4 bases and J 0 bases, with 8 bases left between them. This CDR3 contains 14 residues. CDR1 and CDR2 (germline): SGHLS, HYDKME. The CDR3 DNA, read in part, is TGTGCCAGCTCAGCCGCCATTTCCAACGAAAGATTATTT. This encodes CASSAAISNERLF. The whole CDR3 reads CASSAAISNERLFF.

With respect to this clone: Mouse gene names apply. The sequenced fragment ends 1 residue before the CDR3 boundary, so the rest is inferred from the germline J gene. The rearrangement links TRBV19 to TRBJ2-2; 7 bases are shared with TRBD2. Trimming took 2 bases from V and 0 from J; bases not matched to a gene: 1. This CDR3 contains 15 residues. Germline V gives CDR1 FNHDT, CDR2 SITEND (reference sequence). The CDR3 is CASSMLGANTGQLYF. The covered CDR3 bases are TGTGCCAGCAGTATGCTGGGGGCAAACACCGGGCAGCTCTAC.

The sample holds a few counts of this clone. Gene names denote mouse genes. The read stops 1 residue short of the end of the CDR3; the missing end is completed from the germline J gene. V usage is TRBV2 and J usage is TRBJ2-7; perhaps TRBD1 as D (6 bases). The V gene lost 0 bases and the J gene lost 0 bases, with 9 bases spanning the gap. The CDR3 covers 15 residues. CDR1 LGHNA and CDR2 YSYQKL come from the germline V gene. The sequenced part of the CDR3 DNA is TGTGCCAGCAGCCAAGATCGGGACATCTCCTATGAACAGTAC. It codes for CASSQDRDISYEQY. The entire CDR3 sequence reads CASSQDRDISYEQYF.

This clone turned up a few times. Here the gene names and germline are mouse. The read falls 1 residue short of the CDR3 end, and the missing part is taken from the germline J gene. The chain combines TRBV31 with TRBJ2-7; TRBD1 matches at 9 bases. The CDR3 loop spans 14 amino acids. The J segment lost 4 bases and the V segment lost 0 bases, leaving 4 bases of the junction unmatched. Germline-derived CDR1 and CDR2 are GKSSPN and SITVG. CDR3 region: CAWSLRGQGYEQYF. CDR3 DNA, as far as it was read: TGTGCCTGGAGTCTAAGGGGACAGGGTTATGAACAGTAC. The full variable domain, completed using reference TRBV31 and TRBJ2-7, is AQTIHQWPVAEIKAVGSPLSLGCTIKGKSSPNLYWYWQATGGTLQQLFYSITVGQVESVVQLNLSASRPKDDQFILSTEKLLLSHSGFYLCAWSLRGQGYEQYFGPGTRLTVL.

This clone was observed a few times. Genes and germline are mouse. CDR3 loop: CASSGDRSGNTLYF. CDR3 bases read: TGTGCCAGCAGTGGGGACAGATCTGGAAATACGCTCTAT. The rearrangement uses TRBV13-3 and TRBJ1-3, with 7 positions matching TRBD1. Coverage ceases 1 residue before the CDR3 finishes, and the germline J gene fills in the end. J lost 1 base, V lost 3 bases, and 1 base had no gene match. The CDR3 length is 14 residues. Germline loops: CDR1 NNHDY, CDR2 SYVADS.

On this clone itself: Genes and germline are mouse. Read coverage stops 1 residue before the CDR3 terminus; the germline J gene supplies the remainder. This chain links TRBV20 with TRBJ2-4; 11 bases are shared with TRBD2. The ends lost 1 base at V and 0 bases at J; junction bases unmatched: 3. The germline gives CDR1 GFQATS, CDR2 STVNSAI. The CDR3 length is 16 residues. CDR3: CGARVTGGASQNTLYF. Partial CDR3 DNA: TGTGGTGCTAGGGTCACTGGGGGGGCTAGTCAAAACACCTTGTAC.

This clone has only a few counts. These gene names are mouse names. With the read ending 1 residue before the CDR3 end, the germline J gene is used to fill in that end. V gene TRBV23 combines with J gene TRBJ2-7; the table's D call TRBD2 went unverified against the DNA. The CDR3 is 15 residues long. CDR1 is KGHTA, CDR2 FQNQQP, per germline. The CDR3 reads CSSSQRGGRPYEQYF. Incomplete CDR3 DNA: TGCTCCAGCAGTCAAAGGGGGGGGAGGCCCTATGAACAGTAC.

Points on this clone: Gene names and germline match the mouse. The CDR3 extends 1 residue past the end of the read, so its final part is completed from the germline J gene. The J gene is TRBJ2-5, the V gene TRBV13-2; the match to TRBD2 covers 10 bases. The trim removed 3 bases at V and 0 bases at J, leaving 4 bases unmatched. The germline V gene encodes CDR1 NNHNN and CDR2 SYGAGS (reference sequence). The CDR3 consists of 16 residues. CDR3 DNA (partial): TGTGCCAGCGGTGGCGACTGGGGGGTTAACCAAGACACCCAGTAC. This codes for CASGGDWGVNQDTQY. The whole CDR3 is CASGGDWGVNQDTQYF.

With regard to this clone: Mouse gene names and germline throughout. The read terminates 1 residue ahead of where the CDR3 ends, so the germline J gene completes it. V and J are TRBV5 and TRBJ2-2; 8 nucleotides match TRBD1. This CDR3 has 16 residues. CDR1 is LGHNA and CDR2 is YNLKQL in the germline V gene (reference sequence). J lost 2 bases, V lost 0 bases, and 2 bases had no gene match. The CDR3 sequence is CASSQDRGQNTGQLYF. Incomplete CDR3 DNA: TGTGCCAGCAGCCAAGACAGGGGGCAGAACACCGGGCAGCTCTAC.